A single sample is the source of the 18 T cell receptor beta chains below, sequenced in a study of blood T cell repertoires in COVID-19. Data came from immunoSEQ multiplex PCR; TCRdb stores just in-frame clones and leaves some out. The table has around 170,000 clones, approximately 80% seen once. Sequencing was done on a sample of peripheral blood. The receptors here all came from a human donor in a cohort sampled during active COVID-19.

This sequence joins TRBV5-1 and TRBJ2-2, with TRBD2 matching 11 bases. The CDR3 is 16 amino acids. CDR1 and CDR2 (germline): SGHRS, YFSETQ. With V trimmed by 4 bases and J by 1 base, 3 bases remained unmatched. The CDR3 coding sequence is TGCGCCAGCAGCACCGGACTAGCGGGGAACACCGGGGAGCTGTTTTTT. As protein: CASSTGLAGNTGELFF.

CDR3 amino acids: CASSITGVDTQYF. As DNA, the CDR3 is TGTGCCAGTAGTATTACGGGGGTAGATACGCAGTATTTT. V is TRBV19 and J is TRBJ2-3; D is possibly TRBD2 (6 bases). Per germline, CDR1 LNHDA and CDR2 SQIVND (reference sequence). Trimming removed 3 bases at V and 5 bases at J, with 9 bases between. The CDR3 contains 13 residues.

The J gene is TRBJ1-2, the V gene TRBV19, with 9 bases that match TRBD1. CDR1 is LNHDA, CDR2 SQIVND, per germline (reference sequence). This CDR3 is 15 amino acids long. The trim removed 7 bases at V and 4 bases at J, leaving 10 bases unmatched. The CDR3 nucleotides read TGTGCCAGTATAAGAACCGGGACAGGGAGCTATGGCTACACCTTC. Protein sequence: CASIRTGTGSYGYTF.

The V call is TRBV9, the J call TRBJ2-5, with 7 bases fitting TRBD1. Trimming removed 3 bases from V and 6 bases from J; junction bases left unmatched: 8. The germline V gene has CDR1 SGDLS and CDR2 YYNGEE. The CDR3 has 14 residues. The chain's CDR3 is CASSALGGLKTQYF. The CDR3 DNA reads TGTGCCAGCAGCGCCCTAGGGGGCTTGAAGACCCAGTACTTC.

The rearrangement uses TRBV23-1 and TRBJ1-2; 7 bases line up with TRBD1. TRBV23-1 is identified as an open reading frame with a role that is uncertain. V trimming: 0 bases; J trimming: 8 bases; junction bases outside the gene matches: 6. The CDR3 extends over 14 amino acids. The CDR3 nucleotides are TGCGCCAGCAGTCAATCGGACAGGACGGGGGGCTACACCTTC. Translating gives CASSQSDRTGGYTF.

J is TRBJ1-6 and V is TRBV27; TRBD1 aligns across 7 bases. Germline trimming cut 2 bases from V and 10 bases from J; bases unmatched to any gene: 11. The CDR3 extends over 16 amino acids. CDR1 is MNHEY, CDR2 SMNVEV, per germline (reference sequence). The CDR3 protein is CASSLRRQGKGSPLHF. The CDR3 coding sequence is TGTGCCAGCAGTTTACGACGACAGGGAAAAGGATCACCCCTCCACTTT.

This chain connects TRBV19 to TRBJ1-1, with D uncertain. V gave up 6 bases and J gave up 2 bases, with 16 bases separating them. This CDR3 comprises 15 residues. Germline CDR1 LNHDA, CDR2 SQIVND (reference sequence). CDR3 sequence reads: CASSPSYRGNTEAFF. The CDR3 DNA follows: TGTGCCAGTAGCCCAAGTTATCGGGGTAACACTGAAGCTTTCTTT.

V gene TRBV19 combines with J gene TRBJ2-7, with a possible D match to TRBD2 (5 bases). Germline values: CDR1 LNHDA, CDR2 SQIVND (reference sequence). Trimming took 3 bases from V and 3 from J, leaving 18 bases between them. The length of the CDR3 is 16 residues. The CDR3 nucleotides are TGTGCCAGTAGTATCGATCTGGAGGAAGGTCACTACGAGCAGTACTTC. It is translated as CASSIDLEEGHYEQYF.

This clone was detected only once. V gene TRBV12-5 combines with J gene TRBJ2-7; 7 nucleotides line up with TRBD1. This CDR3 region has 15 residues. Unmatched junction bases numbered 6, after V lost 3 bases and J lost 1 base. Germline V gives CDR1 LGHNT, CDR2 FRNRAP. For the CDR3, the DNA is TGTGCTAGTGGTTTTCTAATGACAGGGTCCTACGAGCAGTACTTC. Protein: CASGFLMTGSYEQYF. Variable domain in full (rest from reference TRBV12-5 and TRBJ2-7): DARVTQTPRHKVTEMGQEVTMRCQPILGHNTVFWYRQTMMQGLELLAYFRNRAPLDDSGMPKDRFSAEMPDATLATLKIQPSEPRDSAVYFCASGFLMTGSYEQYFGPGTRLTVT.

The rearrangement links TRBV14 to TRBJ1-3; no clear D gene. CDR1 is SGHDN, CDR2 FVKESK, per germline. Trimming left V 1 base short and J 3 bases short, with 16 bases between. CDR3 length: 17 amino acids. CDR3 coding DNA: TGTGCCAGCAGCCAAGTTGGGAGGGTGTTAAGTGGAAACACCATATATTTT. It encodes CASSQVGRVLSGNTIYF.

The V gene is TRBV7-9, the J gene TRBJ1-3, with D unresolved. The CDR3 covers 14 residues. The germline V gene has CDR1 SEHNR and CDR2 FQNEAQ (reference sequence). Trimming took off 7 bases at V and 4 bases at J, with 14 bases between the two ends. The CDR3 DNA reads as TGTGCCAGCATCGGTAGACACACAGGAAACACCATATATTTT. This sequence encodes CASIGRHTGNTIYF.

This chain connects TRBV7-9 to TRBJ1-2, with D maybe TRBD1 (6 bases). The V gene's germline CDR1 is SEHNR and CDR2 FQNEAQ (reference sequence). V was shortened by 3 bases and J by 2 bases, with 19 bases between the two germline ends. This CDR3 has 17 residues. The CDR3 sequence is CASSFDVAAGVNYGYTF. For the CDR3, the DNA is TGTGCCAGCAGCTTTGACGTGGCGGCAGGGGTGAACTATGGCTACACCTTC. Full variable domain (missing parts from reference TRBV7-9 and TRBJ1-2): DTGVSQNPRHKITKRGQNVTFRCDPISEHNRLYWYRQTLGQGPEFLTYFQNEAQLEKSRLLSDRFSAERPKGSFSTLEIQRTEQGDSAMYLCASSFDVAAGVNYGYTFGSGTRLTVV.

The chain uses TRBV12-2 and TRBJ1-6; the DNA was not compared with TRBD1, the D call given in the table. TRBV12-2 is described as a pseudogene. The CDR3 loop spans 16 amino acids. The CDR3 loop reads CASRLQEGLKNSPLHF. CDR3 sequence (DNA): TGTGCAAGTCGCCTACAGGAAGGGTTAAAAAATTCACCCCTCCACTTT.

The CDR3 reads CAISEVLAGAEETQYF. In DNA form, the CDR3 reads TGTGCCATCAGTGAAGTTCTAGCGGGGGCAGAAGAGACCCAGTACTTC. The rearrangement links TRBV10-3 to TRBJ2-5, with TRBD2 matching 10 bases. The CDR3 consists of 16 residues. Trimming at V came to 3 bases and at J to 3 bases, leaving 7 bases not matched to a gene. Germline-derived CDR1 and CDR2 are ENHRY and SYGVKD.

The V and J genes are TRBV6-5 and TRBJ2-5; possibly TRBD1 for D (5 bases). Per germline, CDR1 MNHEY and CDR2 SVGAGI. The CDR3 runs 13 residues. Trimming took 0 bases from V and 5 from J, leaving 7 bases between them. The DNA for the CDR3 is TGTGCCAGCAGTTACTCGAGACAGGAGACCCAGTACTTC. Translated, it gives CASSYSRQETQYF.

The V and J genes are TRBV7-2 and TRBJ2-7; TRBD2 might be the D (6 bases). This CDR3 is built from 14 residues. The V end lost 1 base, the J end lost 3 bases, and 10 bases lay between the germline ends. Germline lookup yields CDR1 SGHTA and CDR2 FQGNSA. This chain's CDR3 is CASSLGVSGYEQYF. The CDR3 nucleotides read TGTGCCAGCAGCTTAGGGGTTAGCGGCTACGAGCAGTACTTC.

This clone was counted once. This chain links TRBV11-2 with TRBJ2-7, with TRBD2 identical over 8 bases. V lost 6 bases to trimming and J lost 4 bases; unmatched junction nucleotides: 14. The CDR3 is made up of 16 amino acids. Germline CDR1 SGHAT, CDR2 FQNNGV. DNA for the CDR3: TGTGCCAGCAGACCCGGTCGGGGGGGAATCGATTACGAGCAGTACTTC. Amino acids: CASRPGRGGIDYEQYF.

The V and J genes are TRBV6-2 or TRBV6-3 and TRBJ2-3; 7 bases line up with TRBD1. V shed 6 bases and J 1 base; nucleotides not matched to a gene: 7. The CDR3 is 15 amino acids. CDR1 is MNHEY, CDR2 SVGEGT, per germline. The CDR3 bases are TGTGCCAGCAGCCCCTGGGACAGCCGCACAGATACGCAGTATTTT. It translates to CASSPWDSRTDTQYF.